This T cell receptor (beta chain) came from a study of identical twins (dated by TCRdb to the mid-2010s). Broadly, across the study: The study deep-sequenced TCR alpha and beta repertoires from monozygotic twins, unrelated adults of various ages and cord blood to test whether fetal clonotypes persist. To rule out contamination, the twin experiments were replicated at different times with different library preparation protocols. What the work shows at the level of the full study, not this receptor alone: Fewer insertions were carried by abundant cord blood beta clonotypes, a similar but weaker trend appeared in young adult naive repertoires, and no such trend appeared in memory repertoires. Invariant T cells such as MAIT and iNKT could partly confound zero-insertion analyses, although diverse VJ usage argued against such confounding for most clonotypes. Excess twin sharing in beta out-of-frame sequences was weaker because fewer shared sequences lowered the signal-to-noise ratio. Conclusions relied on cross-sectional statistical analysis, since the same donors could not be followed over many years. In monozygotic twins, out-of-frame TCR alpha sharing was systematically underestimated by recombination models, although the models agreed with sharing between unrelated individuals. Compared with coincidental sharing between unrelated individuals, out-of-frame TCR alpha sequences shared between twins had an excess of sequences with low generation probability.

Preparation of the library involved 5' RACE. Sequencing instrument: Illumina HiSeq 2000. A universal primer binding site was introduced by template switching, and a unique molecular identifier was present in the final cDNA, enabling accurate counting of TCR cDNA molecules. Specific primers in the conserved constant-segment region were used to synthesize first-strand cDNA for TCR alpha and beta chains. To control for contamination, each cDNA library was double barcoded with a SMART-Mk sample barcode plus Illumina barcodes. TruSeq adapter sequences along with Illumina sample barcodes were introduced in two successive PCR steps. The TCR alpha and beta cDNA libraries were sequenced on the Illumina HiSeq platform using custom primers. Turning to the authors' computational methods: MiGEC processed the raw reads to extract unique molecular identifiers, while MiXCR was used to determine the CDR3 positions. Recombination models were inferred per individual with the repgenHMM and IGoR tools using an EM algorithm. Shared clonotypes were analyzed with the tcR package in R, and sharing was normalized by the product of cloneset sizes. Out-of-frame nonproductive sequences were analyzed to study raw recombination free of thymic and clonal selection effects. The public reads were reprocessed in TCRdb via fastp at Q25 and MiXCR, keeping in-frame beta chains. Rows with one shared CDR3 protein collapse into an entry with the most common genes and DNA. Here the V and J calls rest on TCRdb's processing, not on the authors' analysis. The sample data list 700,000 to 950,000 distinct CDR3 sequences, and roughly an eighth of these were observed just once. The ten top clones hold about 1.6% of the sample.

The table lists this clonotype with a few counts. Its antigen is still unknown. No quality values exist for individual bases; no much larger clone is one base distant. Every donor was a healthy Caucasian. Three pairs of female monozygotic twins, all aged roughly 18 to 30 years, were included in the twin cohort. The RNA used for TCR libraries was isolated from peripheral blood mononuclear cells. V is cut by 0 bases and J by 2 bases, and the space between the germline ends is 15 bases. Measured from the cysteine to the phenylalanine, the CDR3 is 17 residues long. Left in the record is the CDR3 DNA by itself, 51 bases read in frame from the first base. CDR1 and CDR2 are read off the germline V gene as SGHRS and YFSETQ. The same data also went into a second study, on yellow fever vaccine responses in identical twins. That second publication adds: According to the authors, in identical twins the way T cells responded to vaccination appeared partly convergent and partly personalized. The study precisely tracked vaccine-responding T cell clones in identical twins.

The rearranged chain carries TRBV5-1 and TRBJ2-1; the D gene is perhaps TRBD2, on 8 matching bases. Sequenced material: PBMCs. The sequence came from a woman between 18 and 29 years old in good health. The CDR3 protein: CASSLAGGTEPYNEQFF. The DNA sequence reads TGCGCCAGCAGCTTGGCGGGGGGGACAGAACCCTACAATGAGCAGTTCTTC.